This T cell receptor (beta chain) was retrieved from a study of neoadjuvant anti-PD-1 for oral cavity cancer. Sequencing used immunoSEQ multiplex PCR; TCRdb keeps in-frame clones, though not all of them. Altogether 9,400 or so clones are present, about 68% being singletons, with the ten largest covering roughly 8.7%. The CDR3 spans 13 residues. The V end lost 5 bases, the J end lost 9 bases, and 14 bases lay between the germline ends. Germline lookup yields CDR1 SGHTA and CDR2 FQGTGA. The chain uses TRBV7-3 and TRBJ2-1, with no clear D. This specimen consisted of tumor tissue, obtained before nivolumab (anti-PD-1) treatment. The receptor's source is a person aged 35-79 years with oral cavity squamous cell carcinoma. The CDR3 spells CASSAHLQSEQFF. The DNA of the CDR3 is TGTGCCAGCAGCGCCCACTTACAGAGTGAGCAGTTCTTC.